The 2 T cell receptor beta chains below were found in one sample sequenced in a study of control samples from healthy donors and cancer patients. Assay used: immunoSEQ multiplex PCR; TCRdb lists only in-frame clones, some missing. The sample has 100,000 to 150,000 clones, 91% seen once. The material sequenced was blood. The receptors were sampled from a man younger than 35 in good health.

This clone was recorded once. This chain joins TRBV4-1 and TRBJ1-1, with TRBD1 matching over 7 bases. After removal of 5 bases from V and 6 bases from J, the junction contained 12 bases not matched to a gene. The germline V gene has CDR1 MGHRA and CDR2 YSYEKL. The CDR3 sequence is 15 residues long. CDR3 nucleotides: TGCGCCAGCAGCGAATACAGGGGCAGCAGAGCTGAAGCTTTCTTT. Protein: CASSEYRGSRAEAFF.

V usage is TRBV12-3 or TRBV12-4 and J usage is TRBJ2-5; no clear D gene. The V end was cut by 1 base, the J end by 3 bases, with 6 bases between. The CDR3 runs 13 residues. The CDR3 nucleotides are TGTGCCAGCAGTTTAGATCCTGAAGAGACCCAGTACTTC. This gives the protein CASSLDPEETQYF.